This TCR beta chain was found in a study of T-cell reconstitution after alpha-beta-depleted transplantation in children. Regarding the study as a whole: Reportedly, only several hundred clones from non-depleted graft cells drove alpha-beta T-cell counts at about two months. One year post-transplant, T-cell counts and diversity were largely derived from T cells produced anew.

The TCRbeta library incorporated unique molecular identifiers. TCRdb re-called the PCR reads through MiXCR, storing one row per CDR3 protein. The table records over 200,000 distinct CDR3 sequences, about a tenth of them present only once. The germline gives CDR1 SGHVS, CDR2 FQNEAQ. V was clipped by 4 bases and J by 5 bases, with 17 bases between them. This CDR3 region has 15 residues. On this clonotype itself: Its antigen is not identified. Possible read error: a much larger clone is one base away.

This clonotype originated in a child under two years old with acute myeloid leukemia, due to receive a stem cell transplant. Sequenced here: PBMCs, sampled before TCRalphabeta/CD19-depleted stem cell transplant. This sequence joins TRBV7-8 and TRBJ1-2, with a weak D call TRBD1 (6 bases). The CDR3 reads CASSSRPGAGYGYTF. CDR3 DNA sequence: TGTGCCAGCAGCTCCCGCCCGGGGGCGGGGTATGGCTACACCTTC.